The 3 T cell receptor beta chains reported below all come from one sample, sequenced in a study of identical twins. Using its own MiXCR run on the 5' RACE reads, TCRdb lists one record per CDR3 protein. The table shows about 520,000 distinct CDR3 sequences, with 22% occurring only once. This same sample was also taken into another study, of T cells expressing NK-cell markers.

The specimen sequenced was CD4+ T cells sorted from blood. These receptors originate from a young woman in good health.

The chain joins TRBV12-3 or TRBV12-4 to TRBJ1-4; D is perhaps TRBD1 (6 bases). V was clipped by 6 bases and J by 5 bases, with 13 bases between them. The CDR3 runs 14 residues. The CDR3 nucleotides read TGTGCCAGCAGAGGACAGTTGAACAATGAAAAACTGTTTTTT. Protein: CASRGQLNNEKLFF.

The table lists this clonotype with a few counts. V usage is TRBV12-3 or TRBV12-4 and J usage is TRBJ2-3; D may be TRBD1 (6 bases). There are 15 residues in the CDR3. V lost 3 bases to trimming and J lost 2 bases, with 12 bases between them. CDR3 sequence: CASSFMGTNTDTQYF. Written as DNA, the CDR3 is TGTGCCAGCAGTTTTATGGGGACAAACACAGATACGCAGTATTTT.

This clonotype was found a few times. This chain links TRBV20-1 with TRBJ2-2; D gene ambiguous. Germline V lookup: CDR1 DFQATT, CDR2 SNEGSKA (reference sequence). The V gene lost 3 bases and the J gene lost 6 bases, with 5 bases spanning the gap. This CDR3 comprises 11 residues. The CDR3 region is CSARGAGELFF. The CDR3 nucleotides are TGCAGTGCTAGGGGTGCCGGGGAGCTGTTTTTT.